Shown below are 14 T cell receptor beta chains from a single sample sequenced in a study of monozygotic twins with inflammatory bowel disease. From the 5' RACE reads, TCRdb lists one entry per CDR3 protein and no DNA. This sample's clone table lists approximately 330,000 distinct CDR3 sequences. Sequencing used blood. The receptors originated from a human donor with ulcerative colitis or Crohn's disease, or a healthy co-twin of an affected twin (not recorded which).

The J gene is TRBJ2-5, the V gene TRBV20-1; the TRBD1 assignment by TCRdb is unverifiable without DNA. This CDR3 spans 12 amino acids. Germline V gene data show CDR1 as DFQATT and CDR2 as SNEGSKA (reference sequence). The CDR3 reads CSATTGGETQYF.

The CDR3 protein is CASSPPPGTEAPKLFF. This chain links TRBV4-1 with TRBJ1-4; lacking DNA, the TRBD1 call made by TCRdb goes unchecked. The germline V gene has CDR1 MGHRA and CDR2 YSYEKL. The length of the CDR3 is 16 residues.

The chain links TRBV5-1 to TRBJ2-3; TCRdb proposes TRBD2, but this gene call is untestable without DNA. Per germline, CDR1 SGHRS and CDR2 YFSETQ. This CDR3 spans 16 amino acids. This chain's CDR3 is CASSLTSEGGTDTQYF.

The gene calls are TRBV9 and TRBJ2-1. The CDR3 is 15 amino acids. CDR1 is SGDLS, CDR2 YYNGEE, per germline. This CDR3 is CASSVGLSSCNEQFF.

This sequence joins TRBV28 and TRBJ1-5; TCRdb returns TRBD1, unconfirmable since there is no DNA. Per germline, CDR1 MDHEN and CDR2 SYDVKM. CDR3 size: 19 residues. CDR3 sequence: CASSSTRGQRKSSNQPQHF.

The rearrangement links TRBV6-5 to TRBJ2-3; the D gene TCRdb calls, TRBD1, cannot be checked with no DNA. Germline CDR1 MNHEY, CDR2 SVGAGI. The CDR3 is 19 residues long. Here the CDR3 reads CASSYKRPGGGINTDTQYF.

J is TRBJ2-2 and V is TRBV7-6; TCRdb proposes TRBD2, but this gene call is untestable without DNA. The V gene's germline CDR1 is SGHVS and CDR2 FNYEAQ. CDR3 length equals 16 residues. The CDR3: CASSPGASYNTGELFF.

The genes are TRBV20-1 and TRBJ2-3. The CDR3 sequence is 15 residues long. CDR1 DFQATT and CDR2 SNEGSKA come from the germline V gene (reference sequence). CDR3 sequence reads: CSARDLVEYTDTQYF.

The chain uses TRBV29-1 and TRBJ1-1; TCRdb lists TRBD1, though no DNA is available to test this call. From germline, CDR1 is SQVTM and CDR2 ANQGSEA. This CDR3 spans 14 amino acids. The CDR3 reads CSVSEGAINTEAFF.

The chain employs TRBV7-8 and TRBJ2-1; TCRdb's assignment of TRBD2 cannot be checked, as there is no DNA. Germline lookup yields CDR1 SGHVS and CDR2 FQNEAQ. The CDR3 contains 14 residues. CDR3 protein: CASSPTRGVGVPFF.

This CDR3 is CASSYSSSISNQPQHF. The J gene is TRBJ1-5, the V gene TRBV6-5. There are 16 residues in the CDR3. Germline-derived CDR1 and CDR2 are MNHEY and SVGAGI.

The genes are TRBV11-2 and TRBJ2-5; checking the TCRdb D call of TRBD2 is not possible without DNA. CDR1 is SGHAT, CDR2 FQNNGV, per germline. The CDR3 has 14 amino acids. The chain's CDR3 is CASSFERGRETQYF.

V usage is TRBV5-6 and J usage is TRBJ2-5. The CDR3 contains 14 residues. The germline CDR1 and CDR2 sequences are SGHDT and YYEEEE. The chain's CDR3 is CASRPQVETGTQYF.

The genes are TRBV20-1 and TRBJ2-2. The CDR3 is 16 residues long. Germline-derived CDR1 and CDR2 are DFQATT and SNEGSKA (reference sequence). CDR3 residues: CSARDVGHLATGELFF.